A single sample is the source of the 15 T cell receptor beta chains below, sequenced in a study of Ad26.COV2.S vaccination and SARS-CoV-2 variants (dated by TCRdb to the early 2020s). The protocol used for the library was the immunoSEQ multiplex PCR assay. TCRdb holds this immuneACCESS table with in-frame rearrangements only. Some clones are missing; in checked studies, unresolved V genes explain under half, and the rest has no known cause. This sample holds nearly 400,000 clones; approximately 90% were observed only once. The ten largest clones capture over 1.5% of the sample. The sample's treatment or condition label, decoded: about 20 received Ad26.COV2.S at low or high dose, single or two shots; several received placebo; per-sample allocation not given. For vaccine and placebo recipients, repertoires were sequenced using samples collected on day 63 after the first injection. The sample here was peripheral blood, taken in a trial of Ad26.COV2.S vaccine versus placebo. The receptor set was obtained from a person aged 18 to 65 who received the Ad26.COV2.S COVID-19 vaccine or a placebo.

A few counts support this clone. The V call is TRBV25-1, the J call TRBJ2-1; 8 nucleotides line up with TRBD2. Trimming cost V 3 bases and J 8 bases; bases outside gene matches: 9. CDR1 is MGHDK and CDR2 is SYGVNS in the germline V gene. This CDR3 contains 15 residues. CDR3 region: CASSDGTSSWDEQFF. CDR3 DNA sequence: TGTGCCAGCAGTGACGGGACTAGTTCTTGGGATGAGCAGTTCTTC.

The chain combines TRBV30 with TRBJ2-6; maybe TRBD2 (6 bases). The germline V and J ends were trimmed by 5 bases and 0 bases, with 11 bases remaining between them. The CDR3 runs to 15 residues. Germline CDR1 GTSNPN, CDR2 SVGIG (reference sequence). The CDR3 DNA reads TGTGCCTGGCTGGGAGGAAGCTCTGGGGCCAACGTCCTGACTTTC. This sequence encodes CAWLGGSSGANVLTF.

The chain uses TRBV2 and TRBJ1-2; D gene ambiguous. Trimming cost V 8 bases and J 7 bases, with 11 bases left between them. The germline V gene encodes CDR1 SNHLY and CDR2 FYNNEI. This CDR3 region has 11 residues. The CDR3 nucleotides are TGTGCCAGCGCAGCGACCGGTGGCTACACCTTC. Protein product: CASAATGGYTF.

This clone was seen once. CDR3 residues: CASSYLTNEQFF. CDR3 DNA sequence: TGTGCCAGCAGCTACCTCACCAATGAGCAGTTCTTC. V gene TRBV3-1 (or the pseudogene TRBV3-2) combines with J gene TRBJ2-1; no definite D call. This CDR3 is 12 amino acids long. Trimming shortened V by 5 bases and J by 6 bases, and 8 bases separated the two germline ends. Germline assignment: CDR1 LGHDT and CDR2 YNNKEL (reference sequence).

The genes are TRBV5-1 and TRBJ1-1; D gene ambiguous. Between the trimmed V and J ends, which lost 0 bases and 2 bases, there was a span of 8 bases. The CDR3 contains 14 residues. The germline V gene has CDR1 SGHRS and CDR2 YFSETQ. The CDR3 sequence: CASSLAWFNTEAFF. In DNA, the CDR3 is TGCGCCAGCAGCTTGGCCTGGTTTAACACTGAAGCTTTCTTT.

V is TRBV29-1 and J is TRBJ2-7; D ambiguous. Germline V gives CDR1 SQVTM, CDR2 ANQGSEA. Trimming took 1 base from V and 1 from J, leaving 8 bases between them. There are 13 residues in the CDR3. The CDR3 loop is CSVEGQASYEQYF. The CDR3, as DNA: TGCAGCGTTGAAGGCCAGGCGTCCTACGAGCAGTACTTC.

The J gene is TRBJ1-2, the V gene TRBV12-3 or TRBV12-4; no definite D call. Trimming pared 6 bases from V and 7 bases from J, leaving 12 bases between. CDR3 length: 12 residues. CDR3 sequence: CASSPSESGYTF. The CDR3 DNA is TGTGCCAGCAGCCCGAGTGAGAGTGGCTACACCTTC.

V usage is TRBV7-2 and J usage is TRBJ2-3; TRBD1 might be the D (6 bases). CDR1 is SGHTA and CDR2 is FQGNSA in the germline V gene. The CDR3 totals 13 residues. V lost 4 bases and J lost 3, with 8 bases in between. The CDR3 coding sequence is TGTGCCAGCAGCTCACAGGGTACAGATACGCAGTATTTT. This codes for CASSSQGTDTQYF.

The chain has TRBV19 and TRBJ1-4; 9 bases map to TRBD1. V lost 7 bases, J lost 8 bases, and 5 bases stayed unmatched. CDR3 length equals 13 residues. CDR1 LNHDA and CDR2 SQIVND come from the germline V gene (reference sequence). This chain's CDR3 is CASTGQGREKLFF. Here the CDR3 DNA reads TGTGCCAGTACGGGACAGGGTAGGGAAAAACTGTTTTTT.

Only one count was recorded for this clone. The chain is built from TRBV2 and TRBJ2-3; D may be TRBD2 (6 bases). The germline CDR1 and CDR2 sequences are SNHLY and FYNNEI. Trimming removed 11 bases at V and 6 bases at J, with 18 bases between. This CDR3 comprises 13 residues. The CDR3 region has the DNA TGTGCCGGAGGGACCGGGGAGAGGGATACGCAGTATTTT. This codes for CAGGTGERDTQYF.

The CDR3 region is CAWSVQGPIEAFF. The CDR3 DNA reads as TGTGCCTGGAGTGTACAAGGGCCGATTGAAGCTTTCTTT. The chain has TRBV30 and TRBJ1-1, with D unclear. Trimming took off 0 bases at V and 7 bases at J, with 12 bases between the two ends. Germline assignment: CDR1 GTSNPN and CDR2 SVGIG (reference sequence). The CDR3 is 13 residues long.

The chain is built from TRBV5-4 and TRBJ1-2, with D maybe TRBD1 (6 bases). The CDR3 loop spans 13 amino acids. Looked up from germline, CDR1 is SGHNT and CDR2 is YYREEE (reference sequence). The V gene lost 6 bases and the J gene lost 4 bases, with 13 bases spanning the gap. The DNA for the CDR3 is TGTGCCAGCACACCACAGGGTTTCTATGGCTACACCTTC. Protein: CASTPQGFYGYTF.

The chain links TRBV11-1 to TRBJ2-5; 8 bases match TRBD2. CDR1 is SGHAT, CDR2 FQDESV, per germline (reference sequence). The CDR3 length is 16 residues. V dropped 1 base and J dropped 4; count of bases not matched to a gene: 8. CDR3 loop: CASSLGLASVLETQYF. CDR3 nucleotides: TGTGCCAGCAGCTTAGGACTAGCGTCTGTACTAGAGACCCAGTACTTC.

The rearrangement uses TRBV6-6 and TRBJ1-4, with D maybe TRBD1 (6 bases). V lost 7 bases and J lost 3, with 15 bases in between. CDR3 length: 15 residues. Germline V gene lookup returns CDR1 MNHNY and CDR2 SVGAGI (reference sequence). Here the CDR3 reads CASNKGGTPNEKLFF. Written as DNA, the CDR3 is TGTGCCAGCAACAAGGGGGGGACACCTAATGAAAAACTGTTTTTT.

The V gene is TRBV28, the J gene TRBJ2-7, with a weak D call TRBD1 (7 bases). This CDR3 is 15 amino acids long. The germline V and J ends were trimmed by 1 base and 1 base, with 11 bases remaining between them. Per germline, CDR1 MDHEN and CDR2 SYDVKM. The CDR3 spells CASSLSTGRSYEQYF. CDR3 nucleotides: TGTGCCAGCAGTTTATCGACAGGGAGGTCCTACGAGCAGTACTTC.